This T cell receptor (beta chain) is from a study of vaccination and CD4 T cells after COVID-19 (dated by TCRdb to 2021 to 2024). A note on the overall study: Convalescent patients had a positive SARS-CoV-2 result on nasal swab PCR, and of these patients, several had mild disease and one had severe disease. Six males and four females were included in the convalescent cohort, with two Hispanic individuals, seven Caucasians, two Asians and one multiracial person represented. Participants received two doses of either the Pfizer-BioNTech BNT162b2 vaccine (n=8) or the Moderna mRNA-1273 vaccine (n=2). Post-COVID blood samples from convalescent patients were collected a median of approximately 93 days after diagnosis, with a range of 35 to 161 days. Post-vaccine blood samples were obtained a median of around 67 days after the second vaccine dose, with a range of about 12 to 241 days. In around 10 COVID-19 convalescent patients and 4 infection-naive healthy vaccine recipients, researchers compared the spike-specific CD4+ TCR repertoire from before mRNA vaccination with the repertoire from after.

Comment on this clonotype: The clone's antigen remains unknown. Base qualities were left out, and no much larger clone turns up one base away.

CDR1 LNHDA and CDR2 SQIVND were looked up in the germline V gene (reference sequence). The cysteine opens and the phenylalanine closes a CDR3 of 15 amino acids. The CDR3 DNA has 45 bases and is translated from base 1. V gives up 8 bases and J gives up 0 bases, and the segment between their germline ends measures 14 bases. The convalescent patients' positive SARS-CoV-2 PCR tests were from March to December 2020, which was before the Alpha, Beta and Delta variants emerged in the United States. PBMCs were separated from whole blood using Ficoll-Paque Plus gradient centrifugation and then either used fresh or cryopreserved at -140C. The paper as a whole reports these results and caveats: An increase in the median number of SARS-CoV-2-reactive clonotypes from around 20 after infection to a few dozen after vaccination was observed, but the change was not found to be significant. Among convalescent patients, a median roughly 90% of the SARS-CoV-2-reactive clones seen after vaccination appeared only after vaccination, which suggests priming specific to the vaccine. The study included relatively few convalescent patients and did not analyze early timepoints after natural infection. Nearly all vaccine-specific clones in convalescent patients (304 of 307) were mono-reactive for SARS-CoV-2 spike rather than cross-reactive with common cold coronaviruses.

The library came from PCR. Sequencing was performed on an Illumina iSeq 100. Per the authors' processing: Non-productive sequences were removed, and CDR3s that did not start with C, did not end with F or W, or were shorter than 7 amino acids were discarded. CDR3 homology was assessed with Levenshtein distances (stringdist) and unrooted phylogenetic trees (ape) in R version 3.6.1. The public reads were run again by TCRdb, first through fastp at Q25 and then through MiXCR, and only productive beta chains were kept. CDR3 protein sequences are deduplicated, and each keeps its most common genes and DNA. The V and J calls reflect TCRdb's pipeline rather than the authors' work. The sample has about 18,000 distinct CDR3 sequences on record, approximately 65% of them singletons. The ten largest clones add up to 0.95% to 1.1% of the sample.

Sequenced material: CD4+ T cells from blood, taken before SARS-CoV-2 vaccination. Here the chain combines TRBV19 and TRBJ1-5, with an unclear D gene assignment. The source is a human donor who had recovered from COVID-19. The DNA sequence reads TGTGCCAGTTCGGACGGTTTCTATAGCAATCAGCCCCAGCATTTT. The translation is CASSDGFYSNQPQHF. When the CDR3 is completed using the reference TRBV19 and TRBJ1-5 genes on either side, the full variable domain is DGGITQSPKYLFRKEGQNVTLSCEQNLNHDAMYWYRQDPGQGLRLIYYSQIVNDFQKGDIAEGYSVSREKKESFPLTVTSAQKNPTAFYLCASSDGFYSNQPQHFGDGTRLSIL.